This T cell receptor (beta chain) originates from a study of long-term antiretroviral therapy in people with HIV. The germline CDR1 and CDR2 sequences are LNHDA and SQIVND (reference sequence). V was shortened by 7 bases and J by 6 bases, with 5 bases between the two germline ends. This CDR3 region has 10 residues. The study's findings and limits: The ART regimens used between about 2004 and 2018 may be less effective than current ones.

Researchers ran immunoSEQ v3.0 at survey level. Here immunoSEQ multiplex PCR was the method, and the copy in TCRdb shows in-frame clones only, minus some. The profile shows roughly 16,000 clones, 60% to 80% of them singletons. Turning to this clone: The antigen remains unidentified.

Sample: unsorted PBMCs, taken 2.3 years after starting antiretroviral therapy. The V gene is TRBV19, the J gene TRBJ2-3; D unresolved. The receptor was isolated from a woman in her thirties or forties with HIV. The CDR3 DNA reads TGTGCCAGTAATGGGGATACGCAGTATTTT. Translated, it gives CASNGDTQYF. Looking up the rest from reference TRBV19 and TRBJ2-3 gives the full variable domain: DGGITQSPKYLFRKEGQNVTLSCEQNLNHDAMYWYRQDPGQGLRLIYYSQIVNDFQKGDIAEGYSVSREKKESFPLTVTSAQKNPTAFYLCASNGDTQYFGPGTRLTVL.